This T cell receptor beta chain was identified in a study of PD-1 blockade in classical Hodgkin lymphoma. Study-wide points: CD4+ TCR diversity rose significantly by C4D1, and CD8+ TCR diversity did not. For complete responders, baseline diversity was comparable to that of newly diagnosed patients.

This table comes from immunoSEQ multiplex PCR, and its TCRdb copy is limited to in-frame clones, with some not included. The repertoire consists of roughly 40,000 clones, with 66% occurring once and the leading ten covering around 3.1%. Time point meaning: cycle 4 day 1 (C4D1), after around six weeks of nivolumab. Patients all relapsed after autologous stem cell transplantation, and there was variation in brentuximab vedotin exposure. Worth noting for this clone: Its matching antigen is unknown.

The germline CDR1 and CDR2 sequences are SGDLS and YYNGEE. Trimming shortened V by 0 bases and J by 5 bases, and 16 bases separated the two germline ends. The CDR3 totals 16 residues. The chain joins TRBV9 to TRBJ2-3, with D perhaps matching TRBD2 (6 bases). This TCR was recovered from a human donor with classical Hodgkin lymphoma. The source was peripheral blood mononuclear cells (PBMCs), collected before the fourth cycle of nivolumab. In nucleotides, the CDR3 is TGTGCCAGCAGCGTAGGGGGGGACCCGCTGGTAGATACGCAGTATTTT. It yields the protein CASSVGGDPLVDTQYF.